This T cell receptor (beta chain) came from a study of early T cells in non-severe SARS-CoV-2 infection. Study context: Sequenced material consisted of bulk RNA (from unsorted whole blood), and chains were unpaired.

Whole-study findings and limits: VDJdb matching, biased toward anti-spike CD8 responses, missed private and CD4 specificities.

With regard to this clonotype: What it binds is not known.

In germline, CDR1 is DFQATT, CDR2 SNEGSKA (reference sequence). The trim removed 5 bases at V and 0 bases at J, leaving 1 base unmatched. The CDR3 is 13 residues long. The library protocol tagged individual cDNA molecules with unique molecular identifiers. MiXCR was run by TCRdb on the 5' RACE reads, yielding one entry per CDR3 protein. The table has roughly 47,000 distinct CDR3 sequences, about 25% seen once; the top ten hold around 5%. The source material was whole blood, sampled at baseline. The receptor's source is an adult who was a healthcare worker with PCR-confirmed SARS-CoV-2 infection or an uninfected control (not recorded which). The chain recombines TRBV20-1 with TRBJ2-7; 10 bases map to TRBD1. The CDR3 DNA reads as TGCAGTGCTCGGACAGGGGGCTCCTACGAGCAGTACTTC. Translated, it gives CSARTGGSYEQYF.